The sequence of this TCR beta chain was determined in a study of T cells after yellow fever vaccination. The table lists this clonotype with many counts. CDR1 is SGHTA and CDR2 is FQGNSA in the germline V gene. The CDR3 runs 14 residues. Trimming cost V 2 bases and J 2 bases, with 7 bases left between them. TCRdb reprocessed the 5' RACE reads with MiXCR, giving one entry per CDR3 protein. The data contain more than 200,000 distinct CDR3 sequences, roughly 4% of them singletons. This receptor was obtained from a man between 18 and 35 years old who received the YFV17D yellow fever vaccine. This chain links TRBV7-2 with TRBJ1-5; D gene unclear. Source: PBMCs, taken 15 days after the yellow fever booster vaccination. For the CDR3, the DNA is TGTGCCAGCAGCTTATTTGGGGGCAATCAGCCCCAGCATTTT. Its protein product is CASSLFGGNQPQHF.